The 32 T cell receptor beta chains below were found in one sample sequenced in a study of long-term antiretroviral therapy in people with HIV. Samples were assayed with immunoSEQ v3.0 at survey level. TCRdb's copy holds only in-frame clones and misses some; the assay was immunoSEQ multiplex PCR. The sample yields fewer than 40,000 clones, around 75% seen once. The sequencing used unsorted PBMCs, collected 1.9 years after starting antiretroviral therapy. These receptors originate from a man in his late teens or twenties with HIV.

This clone was picked up a small number of times. The rearrangement joins TRBV10-3 to TRBJ2-2; the D is unclear. The germline V and J ends were trimmed by 3 bases and 7 bases, with 9 bases remaining between them. The CDR3 is 13 residues long. The V gene's germline CDR1 is ENHRY and CDR2 SYGVKD. CDR3 nucleotides: TGTGCCATCAGTGAATTGGGTGGCGGGGAGCTGTTTTTT. This encodes CAISELGGGELFF.

The CDR3 loop reads CAISESTEGRGMNTEAFF. The CDR3 bases are TGTGCCATCAGTGAGTCGACCGAGGGAAGGGGGATGAACACTGAAGCTTTCTTT. The chain employs TRBV10-3 and TRBJ1-1, with D possibly TRBD1 on 6 matching bases. The V and J ends lost 0 bases and 0 bases respectively, with 17 bases between them. The CDR3 contains 18 residues. Looked up from germline, CDR1 is ENHRY and CDR2 is SYGVKD.

This clone has more than one count but fewer than ten. The chain is built from TRBV2 and TRBJ1-5; 10 bases match TRBD1. Germline CDR1 SNHLY, CDR2 FYNNEI. Unmatched junction bases numbered 14, after V lost 5 bases and J lost 7 bases. The CDR3 runs to 17 residues. CDR3 sequence: CASSTPTGGSQEQPQHF. For the CDR3, the DNA is TGTGCCAGCAGTACACCGACAGGGGGCTCCCAGGAACAGCCCCAGCATTTT.

This clone was seen a single time. The J gene is TRBJ2-1, the V gene TRBV4-1; no firm D call. Germline V gene lookup returns CDR1 MGHRA and CDR2 YSYEKL. Deletions cut 2 bases from V and 9 bases from J, with 14 bases between. CDR3 length: 14 amino acids. DNA for the CDR3: TGCGCCAGCAGCCAACCCTCACCTGTGGGTGAGCAGTTCTTC. It is translated as CASSQPSPVGEQFF.

The chain uses TRBV7-8 and TRBJ2-2; tentatively, D is TRBD1 (5 bases). Germline V gene data show CDR1 as SGHVS and CDR2 as FQNEAQ. The CDR3 extends over 16 amino acids. Trimming cost V 1 base and J 0 bases, with 9 bases left between them. The CDR3, as DNA: TGTGCCAGCAGCTTAGTAGAGACAGCGAACACCGGGGAGCTGTTTTTT. Encoded protein: CASSLVETANTGELFF.

J is TRBJ1-3 and V is TRBV28; the D is unclear. Germline loops: CDR1 MDHEN, CDR2 SYDVKM. V gave up 6 bases and J gave up 2 bases, with 11 bases separating them. The CDR3 contains 14 residues. In nucleotides, the CDR3 is TGTGCCAGCAGCCAAGGCCGCCCTGGAAACACCATATATTTT. Amino acid sequence: CASSQGRPGNTIYF.

The sample holds one count of this clone. The chain is built from TRBV11-2 and TRBJ1-2, with D tentatively TRBD1 (6 bases). Per germline, CDR1 SGHAT and CDR2 FQNNGV. The germline V and J ends were trimmed by 1 base and 3 bases, with 6 bases remaining between them. This CDR3 spans 13 amino acids. CDR3 region: CASSLGTDYGYTF. In DNA, the CDR3 is TGTGCCAGCAGCTTAGGGACAGACTATGGCTACACCTTC.

The rearrangement links TRBV10-2 to TRBJ2-1; TRBD2 matches at 14 bases. V gave up 8 bases and J gave up 9 bases; unmatched junction bases: 9. The CDR3 contains 15 residues. Germline CDR1 and CDR2: WSHSY and SAAADI. The CDR3 region is CASRTSGGPGGEQFF. The CDR3 coding sequence is TGCGCCAGCCGGACTAGCGGGGGGCCAGGCGGTGAGCAGTTCTTC.

This clone was seen a handful of times. As DNA, the CDR3 is TGTGCCAGCAGTAGAACCGGTCACAGGGTAGGGAACACTGAAGCTTTCTTT. Its protein product is CASSRTGHRVGNTEAFF. The chain has TRBV28 and TRBJ1-1, with D maybe TRBD1 (6 bases). The CDR3 has 17 residues. CDR1 and CDR2 from the germline V gene are MDHEN and SYDVKM. V dropped 5 bases and J dropped 1 base, with 20 bases sitting between them.

This chain links TRBV4-1 with TRBJ1-1; D ambiguous. Germline lookup yields CDR1 MGHRA and CDR2 YSYEKL. This CDR3 contains 17 residues. Trimming left V 1 base short and J 2 bases short, with 17 bases between. CDR3 loop: CASSQVRSRAINTEAFF. CDR3 coding DNA: TGCGCCAGCAGCCAAGTGAGGTCCCGGGCGATAAACACTGAAGCTTTCTTT.

The chain is built from TRBV19 and TRBJ1-4; the match to TRBD1 covers 10 bases. V lost 6 bases and J lost 12; bases outside the gene matches: 10. CDR1 LNHDA and CDR2 SQIVND come from the germline V gene (reference sequence). The CDR3 is made up of 14 amino acids. For the CDR3, the DNA is TGTGCCAGTAGCGCCGACAGGGGGCAAGGGGAACTGTTTTTT. It encodes CASSADRGQGELFF.

This chain uses TRBV6-5 with TRBJ1-5; 9 nucleotides align to TRBD1. Germline V gene data show CDR1 as MNHEY and CDR2 as SVGAGI. Trimming took 10 bases from V and 5 from J; bases not matched to a gene: 6. The CDR3 is 13 amino acids. In DNA, the CDR3 is TGTGCCACCGGGACAGGGATCCATCAGCCCCAGCATTTT. Its translation: CATGTGIHQPQHF.

V gene TRBV5-6 combines with J gene TRBJ1-6; 12 bases fit TRBD1. Germline CDR1 reads SGHDT; CDR2 reads YYEEEE. The CDR3 has 15 amino acids. The ends lost 4 bases at V and 10 bases at J; junction bases unmatched: 6. CDR3 nucleotides: TGTGCCAGCAGCGCGGGGACAGGGGGCCGGTCACCCCTCCACTTT. This sequence encodes CASSAGTGGRSPLHF.

The count of this clone is one. J is TRBJ1-1 and V is TRBV28, with D tentatively TRBD1 (6 bases). CDR3 length equals 16 residues. The ends were cut back, 7 bases at V and 1 base at J, with 19 bases in the middle. Germline CDR1 MDHEN, CDR2 SYDVKM. The CDR3 sequence: CASTPDSSPSNTEAFF. The DNA for the CDR3 is TGTGCCAGCACCCCGGACAGCTCACCTTCGAACACTGAAGCTTTCTTT.

V gene TRBV27 combines with J gene TRBJ2-5; D is possibly TRBD1 (5 bases). Germline V lookup: CDR1 MNHEY, CDR2 SMNVEV (reference sequence). V dropped 5 bases and J dropped 5 bases, with 18 bases sitting between them. The CDR3 spans 15 residues. CDR3 sequence (DNA): TGTGCCAGCAGTCCGTCGGGTGGGGCCGGGGAGACCCAGTACTTC. Its translation: CASSPSGGAGETQYF.

This clone showed up just a few times. The chain links TRBV30 to TRBJ1-5; 7 bases fit TRBD1. The germline CDR1 and CDR2 sequences are GTSNPN and SVGIG (reference sequence). With V trimmed by 3 bases and J by 4 bases, 6 bases remained unmatched. The CDR3 is 14 residues long. The CDR3 DNA reads as TGTGCCTGGAGGGATAGACAGGGTAATCAGCCCCAGCATTTT. It encodes CAWRDRQGNQPQHF.

V and J are TRBV5-1 and TRBJ1-4; D is possibly TRBD1 (6 bases). V was shortened by 4 bases and J by 4 bases, with 11 bases between the two germline ends. The CDR3 is made up of 14 amino acids. Germline CDR1 and CDR2: SGHRS and YFSETQ. CDR3 in amino acids: CASSPGQLNEKLFF. The CDR3 nucleotides are TGCGCCAGCAGCCCAGGACAGCTTAATGAAAAACTGTTTTTT.

CDR3 sequence reads: CASSRDSNYGYTF. The CDR3 nucleotides are TGTGCCAGCAGCCGAGACAGTAACTATGGCTACACCTTC. J is TRBJ1-2 and V is TRBV7-2; a weak D match, TRBD1 (5 bases). The CDR3 sequence is 13 residues long. CDR1 is SGHTA, CDR2 FQGNSA, per germline. V was shortened by 5 bases and J by 1 base, with 8 bases between the two germline ends.

The chain couples TRBV29-1 to TRBJ2-5, with no clear D. Germline lookup yields CDR1 SQVTM and CDR2 ANQGSEA. Trimming removed 3 bases from V and 2 bases from J, with 10 bases in between. The CDR3 has 13 amino acids. For the CDR3, the DNA is TGCAGCGTTGATGGGCACGGACAAGAGACCCAGTACTTC. Its translation: CSVDGHGQETQYF. The variable domain in full, with the rest retrieved from reference TRBV29-1 and TRBJ2-5, is SAVISQKPSRDICQRGTSLTIQCQVDSQVTMMFWYRQQPGQSLTLIATANQGSEATYESGFVIDKFPISRPNLTFSTLTVSNMSPEDSSIYLCSVDGHGQETQYFGPGTRLLVL.

V gene TRBV6-6 combines with J gene TRBJ1-2; D call uncertain. Per germline, CDR1 MNHNY and CDR2 SVGAGI (reference sequence). The V end was cut by 5 bases, the J end by 7 bases, with 11 bases between. The length of the CDR3 is 12 residues. The CDR3: CASSGDMSGYTF. The CDR3 DNA follows: TGTGCCAGCAGTGGCGACATGAGTGGCTACACCTTC.

The chain has TRBV29-1 and TRBJ1-4, with 10 positions matching TRBD1. CDR3 length: 13 amino acids. The V segment lost 6 bases and the J segment 8 bases; nucleotides outside the gene matches: 6. The germline gives CDR1 SQVTM, CDR2 ANQGSEA. CDR3 coding DNA: TGCAGCGTCAGACGGGACAGGGGCGAAAAACTGTTTTTT. As protein: CSVRRDRGEKLFF.

The chain recombines TRBV20-1 with TRBJ2-7; 9 bases map to TRBD2. CDR3 size: 11 residues. Germline V lookup: CDR1 DFQATT, CDR2 SNEGSKA (reference sequence). CDR3 sequence reads: CSALTAGAGGV. The CDR3 nucleotides read TGCAGTGCCCTCACGGCGGGAGCGGGAGGAGTC.

V gene TRBV6-1 combines with J gene TRBJ1-4; unclear D gene. Germline loops: CDR1 MNHNS, CDR2 SASEGT. Trimming stripped 1 base from V and 4 bases from J, with 10 bases between. CDR3 size: 15 residues. The DNA for the CDR3 is TGTGCCAGCAGTGAAGGGATAAATATTAATGAAAAACTGTTTTTT. Protein product: CASSEGININEKLFF.

The chain joins TRBV5-1 to TRBJ2-5; TRBD2 matches 9 bases. CDR3 length: 16 residues. In germline, CDR1 is SGHRS, CDR2 YFSETQ. With 3 bases clipped from V and 7 bases from J, the junction kept 13 bases outside the gene matches. The CDR3 DNA reads as TGCGCCAGCAGCTCGGGGCTAGCGGGACTGGGGGGGACCCAGTACTTC. Protein sequence: CASSSGLAGLGGTQYF.

This clone was detected only once. V and J are TRBV25-1 and TRBJ2-7; no reliable D call. Germline CDR1 MGHDK, CDR2 SYGVNS. V gave up 6 bases and J gave up 3 bases, with 9 bases separating them. The CDR3 has 12 residues. This CDR3 is CASSTGLYEQYF. CDR3 sequence (DNA): TGTGCCAGCAGCACCGGGCTCTACGAGCAGTACTTC.

In DNA, the CDR3 is TGTGCCAGCAGGCCTTCGAGGGTCGGGGAGCTGTTTTTT. Translation: CASRPSRVGELFF. The V gene is TRBV7-3, the J gene TRBJ2-2, with D possibly matching TRBD2 (5 bases). This CDR3 comprises 13 residues. V lost 6 bases to trimming and J lost 7 bases, with 12 bases between them. CDR1 and CDR2 from the germline V gene are SGHTA and FQGTGA.

The rearrangement uses TRBV27 and TRBJ1-6; D call uncertain. Trimming stripped 0 bases from V and 7 bases from J, with 7 bases between. This CDR3 comprises 14 residues. CDR1 is MNHEY and CDR2 is SMNVEV in the germline V gene (reference sequence). The DNA of the CDR3 is TGTGCCAGCAGTTTATCGGACTTAAATTCACCCCTCCACTTT. It codes for CASSLSDLNSPLHF.

The chain employs TRBV7-3 and TRBJ1-1; D is possibly TRBD1 (5 bases). V lost 0 bases and J lost 3, with 8 bases in between. Germline CDR1 is SGHTA and CDR2 is FQGTGA. The CDR3 length is 14 residues. CDR3 in amino acids: CASSLTGGYTEAFF. The CDR3 nucleotides are TGTGCCAGCAGCTTAACGGGGGGGTACACTGAAGCTTTCTTT.

The chain couples TRBV29-1 to TRBJ1-5; unclear D gene. The CDR3 contains 15 residues. Trimming removed 5 bases at V and 6 bases at J, with 20 bases between. The germline gives CDR1 SQVTM, CDR2 ANQGSEA. The DNA of the CDR3 is TGCAGCGTTAGAAGTGGGTATGAGGCGGGTCAGCCCCAGCATTTT. Translated, it gives CSVRSGYEAGQPQHF.

The V gene is TRBV19, the J gene TRBJ1-1; tentative D call: TRBD1 (5 bases). CDR3 length: 15 residues. The germline V gene has CDR1 LNHDA and CDR2 SQIVND (reference sequence). The ends were cut back, 4 bases at V and 0 bases at J, with 12 bases in the middle. CDR3 protein: CASSNGGTVNTEAFF. CDR3 DNA sequence: TGTGCCAGTAGTAACGGGGGGACCGTGAACACTGAAGCTTTCTTT.

The chain is built from TRBV28 and TRBJ1-5; D gene ambiguous. V lost 6 bases and J lost 1, with 13 bases in between. Germline V gene data show CDR1 as MDHEN and CDR2 as SYDVKM. The CDR3 has 15 residues. The CDR3 DNA follows: TGTGCCAGCAGGTTGCAGTCAGGAAGCAATCAGCCCCAGCATTTT. It translates to CASRLQSGSNQPQHF.

This clone has only a few counts. The chain couples TRBV7-2 to TRBJ1-5, with D possibly matching TRBD1 (5 bases). Trimming pared 0 bases from V and 11 bases from J, leaving 14 bases between. The germline V gene has CDR1 SGHTA and CDR2 FQGNSA. There are 14 residues in the CDR3. CDR3 loop: CASSLAVRSGAQHF. DNA for the CDR3: TGTGCCAGCAGCTTAGCCGTCCGTTCGGGGGCCCAGCATTTT.